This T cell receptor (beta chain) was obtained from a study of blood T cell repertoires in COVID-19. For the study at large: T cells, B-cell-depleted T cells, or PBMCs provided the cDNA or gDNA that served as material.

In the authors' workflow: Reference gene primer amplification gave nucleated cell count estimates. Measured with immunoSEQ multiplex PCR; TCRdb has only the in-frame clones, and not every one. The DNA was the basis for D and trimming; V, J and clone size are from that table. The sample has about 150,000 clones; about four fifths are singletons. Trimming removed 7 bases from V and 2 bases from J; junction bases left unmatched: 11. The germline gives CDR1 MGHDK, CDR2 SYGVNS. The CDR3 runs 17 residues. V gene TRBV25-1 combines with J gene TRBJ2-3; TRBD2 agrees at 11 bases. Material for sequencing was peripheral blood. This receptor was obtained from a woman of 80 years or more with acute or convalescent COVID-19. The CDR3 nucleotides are TGTGCCAGCACCTCGGGGGGGACTAGCGGAATCACAGATACGCAGTATTTT. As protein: CASTSGGTSGITDTQYF.